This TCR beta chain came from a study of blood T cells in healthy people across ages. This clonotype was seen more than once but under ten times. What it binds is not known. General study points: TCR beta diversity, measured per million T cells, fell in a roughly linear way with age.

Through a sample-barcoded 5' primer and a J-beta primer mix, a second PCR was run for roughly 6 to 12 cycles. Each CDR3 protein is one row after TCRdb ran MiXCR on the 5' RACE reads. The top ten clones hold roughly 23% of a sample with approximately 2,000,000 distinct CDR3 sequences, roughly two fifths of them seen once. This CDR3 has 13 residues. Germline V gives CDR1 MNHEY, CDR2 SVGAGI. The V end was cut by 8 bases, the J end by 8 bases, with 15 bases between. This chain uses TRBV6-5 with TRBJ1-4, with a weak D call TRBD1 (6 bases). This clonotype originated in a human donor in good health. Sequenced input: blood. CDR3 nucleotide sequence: TGTGCCAGCCAACAGGGAGGTGGGGAAAAACTGTTTTTT. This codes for CASQQGGGEKLFF.